The clone carrying this T cell receptor beta chain was counted many times. Each CDR3 protein gets one entry after TCRdb re-called the 5' RACE reads with MiXCR. The profile shows about 80,000 distinct CDR3 sequences, 5.8% of them singletons. The time point is: longitudinal time-point 2. Unsorted libraries were prepared from 2 million PBMCs that had been stored at -80 C. CDR1 and CDR2 (germline): SGHRS, YFSETQ. The CDR3 totals 14 residues. The V and J ends lost 2 bases and 2 bases respectively, with 11 bases between them. The data were obtained in a study of neurological immune-mediated disorders. This TCR was sampled from a woman aged 55 to 70 with multiple sclerosis. The chain joins TRBV5-1 to TRBJ2-7; unclear D gene. The sample taken for sequencing was PBMCs. This CDR3 reads CASSFERVTYEQYF. The CDR3 bases are TGCGCCAGCAGCTTTGAAAGGGTGACCTACGAGCAGTACTTC.